This passage covers 15 T cell receptor beta chains from one sample sequenced in a study of early T cells in non-severe SARS-CoV-2 infection. Each CDR3 protein is one row after TCRdb ran MiXCR on the 5' RACE reads. Here the sample spans 30,000 to 35,000 distinct CDR3 sequences, around 4% being singletons. Sequences were obtained from whole blood. These receptor sequences come from an adult who was a healthcare worker with PCR-confirmed SARS-CoV-2 infection or an uninfected control (not recorded which).

This clonotype was found many times. The chain uses TRBV5-5 and TRBJ2-7; no clear D gene. CDR1 and CDR2 (germline): SGHKS, YYEKEE (reference sequence). The V gene lost 8 bases and the J gene lost 3 bases, with 15 bases spanning the gap. This CDR3 region has 13 residues. As DNA, the CDR3 is TGTGCCAGGCCGACCGAGAAGAACTACGAGCAGTACTTC. It is translated as CARPTEKNYEQYF. Complete variable domain (other parts from reference TRBV5-5 and TRBJ2-7): DAGVTQSPTHLIKTRGQQVTLRCSPISGHKSVSWYQQVLGQGPQFIFQYYEKEERGRGNFPDRFSARQFPNYSSELNVNALLLGDSALYLCARPTEKNYEQYFGPGTRLTVT.

This clonotype was seen at least ten times. The chain is built from TRBV6-4 and TRBJ2-1, with D uncertain. The V gene's germline CDR1 is MRHNA and CDR2 SNTAGT. Trimming removed 5 bases from V and 6 bases from J, with 23 bases in between. The CDR3 extends over 17 amino acids. Written as DNA, the CDR3 is TGTGCCAGCAGTCCAACTGGTGTGGGCGCGAAGAGCAATGAGCAGTTCTTC. Amino acid sequence: CASSPTGVGAKSNEQFF.

This clonotype was observed many times. The V gene is TRBV28, the J gene TRBJ2-5; TRBD1 or TRBD2 may be the D gene (6 bases each). The germline gives CDR1 MDHEN, CDR2 SYDVKM. The CDR3 length is 14 residues. V was cut by 6 bases and J by 2 bases, with 13 bases left in between. The CDR3 coding sequence is TGTGCCAGCAGCACAGGGAGGACTCAAGAGACCCAGTACTTC. Translation: CASSTGRTQETQYF.

This clonotype has just a few counts. The DNA of the CDR3 is TGTGCCAGCAGTGCCCTCCTAAGGTCTGGCACAGATACGCAGTATTTT. This translates into CASSALLRSGTDTQYF. The chain has TRBV28 and TRBJ2-3; no clear D. The CDR3 runs 16 residues. With 5 bases removed from V and 1 base from J, the gap between germline ends came to 16 bases. Germline V CDR1 and CDR2: MDHEN, SYDVKM.

This clonotype was found many times. The CDR3 sequence is CSARGEQGQIGAFF. The CDR3 region has the DNA TGCAGTGCTAGAGGTGAACAGGGACAGATTGGAGCTTTCTTT. This chain links TRBV20-1 with TRBJ1-1, with TRBD1 identical over 7 bases. The CDR3 sequence is 14 residues long. Unmatched junction bases numbered 12, after V lost 1 base and J lost 10 bases. Per the germline V gene, CDR1 is DFQATT and CDR2 is SNEGSKA (reference sequence).

At least ten counts were recorded for this clonotype. This chain uses TRBV6-2 or TRBV6-3 with TRBJ2-7; TRBD2 aligns across 15 bases. There are 15 residues in the CDR3. Germline CDR1 MNHEY, CDR2 SVGEGT. The V and J ends lost 6 bases and 1 base, in that order; junction bases with no gene match: 1. The CDR3 nucleotides are TGTGCCAGCAGAGGACTAGCGGGAGGGTCCTACGAGCAGTACTTC. Translating gives CASRGLAGGSYEQYF.

This clonotype was recorded many times. This chain connects TRBV20-1 to TRBJ1-5; D gene ambiguous. Per the germline V gene, CDR1 is DFQATT and CDR2 is SNEGSKA (reference sequence). Trimming took off 3 bases at V and 7 bases at J, with 13 bases between the two ends. This CDR3 is built from 13 residues. CDR3 coding DNA: TGCAGTGCTAGCCATGGGAGGAAGCAGCCCCAGCATTTT. Translation gives CSASHGRKQPQHF.

This clonotype was counted many times. This chain connects TRBV27 to TRBJ2-3; D is possibly TRBD1 (5 bases). Germline V gives CDR1 MNHEY, CDR2 SMNVEV (reference sequence). The CDR3 is made up of 15 amino acids. The V end was cut by 3 bases, the J end by 5 bases, with 15 bases between. The CDR3 here is CASSFGHRLGDTQYF. CDR3 sequence (DNA): TGTGCCAGCAGTTTCGGACACCGGCTGGGAGATACGCAGTATTTT.

This clonotype was seen many times. V gene TRBV11-2 combines with J gene TRBJ2-2; D is unresolved. In germline, CDR1 is SGHAT, CDR2 FQNNGV. V shed 1 base and J shed 9 bases, with 9 bases lying between them. The CDR3 totals 13 residues. The CDR3: CASSLAGGRELFF. CDR3 sequence (DNA): TGTGCCAGCAGCTTAGCAGGTGGGAGGGAGCTGTTTTTT.

This clonotype was picked up many times. The V call is TRBV5-4, the J call TRBJ2-7; either TRBD1 or TRBD2 may fit D (5 bases each). The CDR3 sequence is 15 residues long. Trimming pared 2 bases from V and 2 bases from J, leaving 14 bases between. Germline CDR1 is SGHNT and CDR2 is YYREEE (reference sequence). The CDR3 reads CASSLGDPITYEQYF. The DNA of the CDR3 is TGTGCCAGCAGCTTAGGGGACCCTATCACCTACGAGCAGTACTTC.

This clonotype has at least ten counts. The CDR3 reads CASSQDSYRESEQFF. CDR3 DNA sequence: TGCGCCAGCAGCCAAGATTCCTACAGGGAAAGTGAGCAGTTCTTC. V and J are TRBV4-3 and TRBJ2-1; TRBD1 might be the D (6 bases). This CDR3 is 15 amino acids long. The ends were cut back, 0 bases at V and 9 bases at J, with 15 bases in the middle. Germline V lookup: CDR1 LGHNA, CDR2 YSLEER.

This clonotype was seen many times. J is TRBJ1-1 and V is TRBV28, with 8 bases matching TRBD1. The germline gives CDR1 MDHEN, CDR2 SYDVKM. The J segment lost 4 bases and the V segment lost 7 bases, leaving 5 bases of the junction unmatched. This CDR3 region has 13 residues. The CDR3 sequence: CASIKTGGTEAFF. CDR3 DNA sequence: TGTGCCAGCATAAAAACAGGGGGCACTGAAGCTTTCTTT.

This clonotype appeared many times. This sequence joins TRBV5-6 and TRBJ2-7, with a weak D call TRBD1 (6 bases). Germline CDR1 and CDR2: SGHDT and YYEEEE. The CDR3 is made up of 15 amino acids. The V and J ends lost 1 base and 3 bases respectively, with 14 bases between them. CDR3 DNA sequence: TGTGCCAGCAGCTTGACCGGGGACATATTCTACGAGCAGTACTTC. This sequence encodes CASSLTGDIFYEQYF.

This clonotype has just a few counts. The V call is TRBV5-4, the J call TRBJ2-1; TRBD2 matches at 10 bases. Per germline, CDR1 SGHNT and CDR2 YYREEE (reference sequence). This CDR3 has 16 amino acids. V lost 4 bases to trimming and J lost 7 bases; unmatched junction nucleotides: 11. CDR3 sequence: CASSRISGRSYNEQFF. The DNA for the CDR3 is TGTGCCAGCAGCCGAATTAGCGGGAGGTCGTATAATGAGCAGTTCTTC.

The sample holds many counts of this clonotype. The rearrangement links TRBV4-3 to TRBJ1-2; D is undetermined. The CDR3 spans 15 residues. Germline V CDR1 and CDR2: LGHNA, YSLEER. V was pared by 1 base and J by 4 bases, with 13 bases between. CDR3 DNA: TGCGCCAGCAGCCAAGTATGGGAAGGAGGCTATGGCTACACCTTC. This codes for CASSQVWEGGYGYTF.